Sequencing of this TCR beta chain was carried out in a study of T cells in Graves' hyperthyroidism and ophthalmopathy. Study observations and caveats: Median prediction lead before ophthalmopathy onset was about 6.3 months with the model.

Using RNA transcripts as the source, TCR beta CDR3 regions were amplified. The HTBI primer set drove a first-round RT-PCR of the TCR CDR3. TCRdb itself ran the multiplex PCR reads through MiXCR, one entry per CDR3 protein. The table includes some 140,000 distinct CDR3 sequences, approximately 24% detected once. Germline V CDR1 and CDR2: SGHAT, FQDESV (reference sequence). The CDR3 extends over 20 amino acids. Patients were excluded for uncontrolled infection, other autoimmune disease, pregnancy or lactation. Concerning this clonotype itself: Antigen: not known. The junction and the germline gene differ at one end; a read error may be behind it.

The chain couples TRBV11-1 to TRBJ2-1; 9 nucleotides line up with TRBD2. The TCR comes from a woman between 45 and 65 years old with Graves' hyperthyroidism that later progressed to Graves' ophthalmopathy. The sample taken for sequencing was blood. CDR3 DNA sequence: TGCGCCAGCAGCCAACGTCCAGGGTCGGTTAGCGGGAGCAGGGACAATGAGCAGTTCTTC. Protein: CASSQRPGSVSGSRDNEQFF.